This is a list of T cell receptor beta chains from one sample in a study of T cell responses to AZD1222 COVID-19 vaccine. TCRdb's table, derived via immunoSEQ multiplex PCR, lists solely in-frame clones and lacks some. The table records approximately 110,000 clones, approximately 85% of them present only once. This specimen consisted of peripheral blood, obtained 28 days after the second AZD1222 dose. All receptors derive from an adult who received the AZD1222 COVID-19 vaccine. CDR3s include the opening cysteine and the closing phenylalanine or tryptophan. The D gene is left open where the match is weak. Clone size appears in some rows only: once, few, many, or a class for an expanded clone.

abundance	j_gene	d_gene	v_gene	CDR3aa	CDR3nt
few	TRBJ2-7	NA	TRBV10-2	CASASGQPYEQYF	TGCGCCAGCGCGTCGGGACAACCCTACGAGCAGTACTTC
NA	TRBJ2-6	NA	TRBV10-1	CASSEPPSGANVLTF	TGCGCCAGCAGTGAACCACCCTCTGGGGCCAACGTCCTGACTTTC
once	TRBJ1-3	NA	TRBV11-2	CASRHSSGNTIYF	TGTGCCAGCAGGCATTCCTCTGGAAACACCATATATTTT
once	TRBJ2-7	TRBD1	TRBV4-1	CASSPGQGPSGEQYF	TGCGCCAGCAGCCCGGGACAGGGGCCCTCCGGGGAGCAGTACTTC
once	TRBJ2-3	TRBD2	TRBV2	CASSEGAGGPRDTQYF	TGTGCCAGCAGTGAAGGGGCGGGGGGGCCGAGAGATACGCAGTATTTT
NA	TRBJ2-7	TRBD2	TRBV30	CAWSVSAGGFEQYF	TGTGCCTGGAGTGTATCCGCGGGGGGGTTCGAGCAGTACTTC
NA	TRBJ2-3	NA	TRBV3-1/TRBV3-2	CASSQVASSVADTQYF	TGTGCCAGCAGCCAAGTAGCCAGCAGCGTGGCAGATACGCAGTATTTT
NA	TRBJ2-5	TRBD1	TRBV19	CASSTTGAGETQYF	TGTGCCAGTAGTACGACAGGGGCCGGGGAGACCCAGTACTTC
NA	TRBJ2-1	NA	TRBV19	CASSSAMVGREQFF	TGTGCCAGTAGCTCCGCGATGGTGGGAAGGGAGCAGTTCTTC
NA	TRBJ1-1	NA	TRBV30	CAWSDRDTEAFF	TGTGCCTGGAGTGACAGGGACACTGAAGCTTTCTTT
NA	TRBJ2-3	NA	TRBV19	CASSIRIGGRDTQYF	TGTGCCAGTAGTATTCGGATCGGGGGTAGAGATACGCAGTATTTT
NA	TRBJ2-2	NA	TRBV6-5	CASSYRRYPGELFF	TGTGCCAGCAGTTACCGGAGGTATCCCGGGGAGCTGTTTTTT
NA	TRBJ1-6	NA	TRBV2	CASSDTPNNSPLHF	TGTGCCAGCAGTGACACACCGAATAATTCACCCCTCCACTTT
NA	TRBJ1-1	NA	TRBV6-2/TRBV6-3	CASSQTTNTEAFF	TGTGCCAGCAGCCAAACTACGAACACTGAAGCTTTCTTT
NA	TRBJ2-2	NA	TRBV6-1	CASSVTPTGELFF	TGTGCCAGCTCAGTAACACCAACCGGGGAGCTGTTTTTT
few	TRBJ2-1	TRBD1	TRBV2	CASRETRQGNEQFF	TGTGCCAGCAGGGAAACTAGACAGGGCAATGAGCAGTTCTTC
NA	TRBJ1-1	NA	TRBV9	CASTKGGVSTEAFF	TGTGCCAGCACCAAAGGGGGGGTGAGCACTGAAGCTTTCTTT
NA	TRBJ1-1	NA	TRBV5-1	CASSLDSVNTEAFF	TGCGCCAGCAGCTTGGACAGCGTGAACACTGAAGCTTTCTTT
NA	TRBJ1-5	NA	TRBV13	CASSNRERLNQPQHF	TGTGCCAGCAGCAACCGGGAACGGCTCAATCAGCCCCAGCATTTT
NA	TRBJ2-1	NA	TRBV5-6	CASSPDSFGWNEQFF	TGTGCCAGCAGCCCAGACAGCTTTGGGTGGAATGAGCAGTTCTTC
NA	TRBJ2-1	TRBD2	TRBV9	CASSVELAAYNEQFF	TGTGCCAGCAGCGTAGAACTAGCGGCCTACAATGAGCAGTTCTTC
NA	TRBJ2-2	NA	TRBV18	CASSPFGAGSTGELFF	TGTGCCAGCTCACCATTTGGAGCTGGGAGCACCGGGGAGCTGTTTTTT
NA	TRBJ1-5	NA	TRBV2	CATRYRYNQPQHF	TGTGCCACCAGGTACAGATACAATCAGCCCCAGCATTTT
NA	TRBJ2-1	NA	TRBV7-9	CASSLTVRTESWNEQFF	TGTGCCAGCAGCTTAACTGTGAGGACAGAATCATGGAATGAGCAGTTCTTC
once	TRBJ2-1	NA	TRBV19	CASSPDYNEQFF	TGTGCCAGTAGCCCTGACTACAATGAGCAGTTCTTC
NA	TRBJ2-2	NA	TRBV7-9	CASSEPSHGAAGELFF	TGTGCCAGCAGCGAACCCAGCCACGGGGCAGCCGGGGAGCTGTTTTTT
NA	TRBJ2-3	NA	TRBV7-9	CASSLVVLSTDTQYF	TGTGCCAGCAGCTTAGTGGTGCTGAGCACAGATACGCAGTATTTT
NA	TRBJ1-2	NA	TRBV6-5	CASRWGEVGYTF	TGTGCCAGCAGATGGGGGGAGGTCGGCTACACCTTC
few	TRBJ1-4	NA	TRBV28	CASRPTSALHNEKLFF	TGTGCCAGCAGGCCGACTTCAGCCCTCCATAATGAAAAACTGTTTTTT
NA	TRBJ1-2	TRBD1	TRBV13	CASSPSDRGDGYTF	TGTGCCAGCAGCCCCTCGGACAGGGGGGATGGCTACACCTTC
NA	TRBJ1-2	NA	TRBV12-3/TRBV12-4	CASQHPPTLGYTF	TGTGCCAGCCAGCACCCCCCTACACTGGGCTACACCTTC
NA	TRBJ1-3	NA	TRBV29-1	CSVEAGSGNTIYF	TGCAGCGTTGAAGCGGGTTCTGGAAACACCATATATTTT
NA	TRBJ2-2	NA	TRBV3-1/TRBV3-2	CASSQVGGAAGELFF	TGTGCCAGCAGCCAGGTGGGGGGGGCCGCCGGGGAGCTGTTTTTT
NA	TRBJ1-3	NA	TRBV6-5	CASSYRGLGNTIYF	TGTGCCAGCAGTTACAGGGGATTAGGAAACACCATATATTTT
NA	TRBJ1-3	NA	TRBV5-6	CASSGPTGYSGNTIYF	TGTGCCAGCAGCGGCCCGACAGGCTACTCTGGAAACACCATATATTTT
NA	TRBJ1-1	NA	TRBV7-8	CASSLGAHRNTEAFF	TGTGCCAGCAGCTTAGGAGCACACAGGAACACTGAAGCTTTCTTT
NA	TRBJ1-2	NA	TRBV5-1	CASSLSDNYGYTF	TGCGCCAGCAGCTTGTCCGACAACTATGGCTACACCTTC
NA	TRBJ1-2	NA	TRBV6-2/TRBV6-3	CASSFPPTMEGYTF	TGTGCCAGCAGTTTCCCACCGACTATGGAAGGCTACACCTTC
once	TRBJ1-6	NA	TRBV4-2	CASSQWEGNNSPLHF	TGTGCCAGCAGCCAATGGGAGGGTAATAATTCACCCCTCCACTTT
NA	TRBJ2-2	TRBD2	TRBV6-5	CASSYSSGGGGELFF	TGTGCCAGCAGTTACTCGAGTGGGGGGGGCGGGGAGCTGTTTTTT
NA	TRBJ1-5	NA	TRBV2	CASRVGQGNRPQHF	TGTGCCAGCAGGGTAGGGCAGGGGAATCGGCCCCAGCATTTT
NA	TRBJ1-3	TRBD1	TRBV4-1	CASSQDHFDRGSDTIYF	TGCGCCAGCAGCCAAGATCACTTCGACAGGGGATCAGACACCATATATTTT
NA	TRBJ1-6	TRBD1	TRBV19	CASSSRTGGEVAPLHF	TGTGCCAGTAGTTCACGGACAGGGGGGGAAGTGGCACCCCTCCACTTT
NA	TRBJ1-1	NA	TRBV5-1	CASSFLSGDTEAFF	TGCGCCAGCAGCTTTTTGTCAGGAGACACTGAAGCTTTCTTT
NA	TRBJ1-4	NA	TRBV7-8	CASSLGGYVSEKLFF	TGTGCCAGCAGCTTAGGTGGATATGTGAGCGAAAAACTGTTTTTT
NA	TRBJ2-1	NA	TRBV4-1	CASSQGYRAWEQFF	TGCGCCAGCAGCCAAGGGTACAGGGCCTGGGAGCAGTTCTTC
once	TRBJ2-7	TRBD2	TRBV6-5	CASSSQGGSYEQYF	TGTGCCAGCAGCAGCCAGGGAGGGAGCTACGAGCAGTACTTC
NA	TRBJ2-3	TRBD1	TRBV10-3	CATTGNKAHTDTQYF	TGTGCCACGACAGGGAATAAGGCACACACAGATACGCAGTATTTT